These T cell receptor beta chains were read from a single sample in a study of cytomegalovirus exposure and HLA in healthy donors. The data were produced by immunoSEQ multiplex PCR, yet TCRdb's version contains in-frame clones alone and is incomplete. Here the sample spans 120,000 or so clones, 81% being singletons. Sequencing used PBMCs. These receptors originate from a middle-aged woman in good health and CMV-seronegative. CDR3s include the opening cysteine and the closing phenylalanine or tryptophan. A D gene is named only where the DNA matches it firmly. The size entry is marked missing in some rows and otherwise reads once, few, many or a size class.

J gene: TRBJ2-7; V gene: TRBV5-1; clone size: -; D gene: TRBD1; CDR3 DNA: TGCGCCAGCAGCCCTGGGACAGGATCCCCCTACGAGCAGTACTTC; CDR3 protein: CASSPGTGSPYEQYF
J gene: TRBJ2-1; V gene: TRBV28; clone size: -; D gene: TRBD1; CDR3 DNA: TGTGCCAGCAGTTTGCCTCTCGGGACAGGTTACAATGAGCAGTTCTTC; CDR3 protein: CASSLPLGTGYNEQFF
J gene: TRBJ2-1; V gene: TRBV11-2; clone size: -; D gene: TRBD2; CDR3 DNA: TGTGCCAGCAGCCTGTTAGCGGGGCCGAGCTCCTACAATGAGCAGTTCTTC; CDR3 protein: CASSLLAGPSSYNEQFF
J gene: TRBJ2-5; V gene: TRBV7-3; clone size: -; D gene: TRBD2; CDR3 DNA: TGTGCCAGCAGCTTGACTAGCGGGAGCGCGGAGACCCAGTACTTC; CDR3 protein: CASSLTSGSAETQYF
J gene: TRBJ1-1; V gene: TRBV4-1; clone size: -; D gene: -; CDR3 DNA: TGCGCCAGCAGCCAAGTGTTTCGGGTCACCGGGGAAGCTTTCTTT; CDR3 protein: CASSQVFRVTGEAFF
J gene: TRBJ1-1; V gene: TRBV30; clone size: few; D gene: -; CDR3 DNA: TGTGCCTGGAAAAATCAGGCGAACACTGAAGCTTTCTTT; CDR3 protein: CAWKNQANTEAFF
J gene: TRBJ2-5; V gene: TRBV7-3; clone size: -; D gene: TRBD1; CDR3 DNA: TGTGCCAGCAGCACCCGGACAGGGGCCCGAGAGACCCAGTACTTC; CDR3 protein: CASSTRTGARETQYF
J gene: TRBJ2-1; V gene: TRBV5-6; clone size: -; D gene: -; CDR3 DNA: TGTGCCAGCCTCCTCGGGCTAACCGACAGGTACAATGAGCAGTTCTTC; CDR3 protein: CASLLGLTDRYNEQFF
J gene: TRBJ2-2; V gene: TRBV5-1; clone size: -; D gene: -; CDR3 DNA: TGCGCCAGCAGCTTGGAACAGTCGAACACCGGGGAGCTGTTTTTT; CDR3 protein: CASSLEQSNTGELFF
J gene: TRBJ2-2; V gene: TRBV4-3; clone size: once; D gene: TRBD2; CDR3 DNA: TGCGCCAGCAGCCAACCCCTAGCGGGAGGTCCCACCGGGGAGCTGTTTTTT; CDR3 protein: CASSQPLAGGPTGELFF
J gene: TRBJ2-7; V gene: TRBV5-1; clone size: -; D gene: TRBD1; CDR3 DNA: TGCGCCAGCAGGGACGGGACAGGGAACTACGAGCAGTACTTC; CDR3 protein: CASRDGTGNYEQYF
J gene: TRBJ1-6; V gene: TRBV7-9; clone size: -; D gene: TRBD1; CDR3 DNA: TGTGCCAGCCGCCCCGGGACAGCGAATTCACCCCTCCACTTT; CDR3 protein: CASRPGTANSPLHF
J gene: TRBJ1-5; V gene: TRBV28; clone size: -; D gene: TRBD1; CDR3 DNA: TGTGCCAGCAGTTTATTCCTCGGGACAGGAGACTTTAGCAATCAGCCCCAGCATTTT; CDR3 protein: CASSLFLGTGDFSNQPQHF
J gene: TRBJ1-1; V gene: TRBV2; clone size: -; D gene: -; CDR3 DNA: TGTGCCAGCAGTGAGCAGGGAGGGTTCGACACTGAAGCTTTCTTT; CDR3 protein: CASSEQGGFDTEAFF
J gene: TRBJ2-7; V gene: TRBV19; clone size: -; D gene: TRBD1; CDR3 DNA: TGTGCCGGAGACAGGGCTCACGACCCAACCTACGAGCAGTACTTC; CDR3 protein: CAGDRAHDPTYEQYF
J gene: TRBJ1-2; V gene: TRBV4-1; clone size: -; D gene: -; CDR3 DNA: TGCGCCAGCAGCCAAGTAGAGGGTTCCAGCTATGGCTACACCTTC; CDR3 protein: CASSQVEGSSYGYTF
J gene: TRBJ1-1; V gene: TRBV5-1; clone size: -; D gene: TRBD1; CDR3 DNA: TGCGCCAGCAGCGCCAGAGGACAGGGCGGCACTGAAGCTTTCTTT; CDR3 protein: CASSARGQGGTEAFF
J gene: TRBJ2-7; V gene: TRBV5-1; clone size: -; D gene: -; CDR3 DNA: TGCGCCAGCAGCTTGGCCCCATTGGCTGCTGCTAGCTCCTACGAGCAGTACTTC; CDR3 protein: CASSLAPLAAASSYEQYF
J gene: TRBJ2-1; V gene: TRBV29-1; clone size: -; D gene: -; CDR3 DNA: TGCAGCGTTGAACCCAGAATTTACAATGAGCAGTTCTTC; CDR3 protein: CSVEPRIYNEQFF
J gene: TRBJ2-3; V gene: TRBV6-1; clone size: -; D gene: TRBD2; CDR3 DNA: TGTGCCAGCAGTGAAGCAGGCGGGGGGACCACAGATACGCAGTATTTT; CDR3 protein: CASSEAGGGTTDTQYF
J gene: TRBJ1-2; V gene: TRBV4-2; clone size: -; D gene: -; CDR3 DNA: TGTGCCAGCACCGACATACCCTCTACTGACTATGGCTACACCTTC; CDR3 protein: CASTDIPSTDYGYTF
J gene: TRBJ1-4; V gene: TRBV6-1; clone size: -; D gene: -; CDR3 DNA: TGTGCCAGCAGTCCCACAACCCAGAAGGAAAAACTGTTTTTT; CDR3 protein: CASSPTTQKEKLFF
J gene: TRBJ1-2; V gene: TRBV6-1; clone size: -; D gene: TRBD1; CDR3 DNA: TGTGCCAGCAGTGTAGCCGGGACAGGGGTTCAGGGCTACACCTTC; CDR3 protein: CASSVAGTGVQGYTF
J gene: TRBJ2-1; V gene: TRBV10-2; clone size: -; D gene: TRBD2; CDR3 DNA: TGCGCCAGCAGTGGGGGGACTAGCGGGACTAATGAGCAGTTCTTC; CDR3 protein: CASSGGTSGTNEQFF
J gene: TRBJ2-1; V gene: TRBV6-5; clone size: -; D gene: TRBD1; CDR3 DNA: TGTGCCAGCAGGGATGGACAGGGGGGGCAAAGGGAGCAGTTCTTC; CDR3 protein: CASRDGQGGQREQFF
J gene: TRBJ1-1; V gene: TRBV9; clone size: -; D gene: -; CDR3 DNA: TGTGCCAGCAGCGAGGTGGGGCGACGGCTGAACACTGAAGCTTTCTTT; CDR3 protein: CASSEVGRRLNTEAFF
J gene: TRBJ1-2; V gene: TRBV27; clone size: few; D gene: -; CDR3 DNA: TGTGCCAGCAGTTCTCCCTCTCGCCAGGGAAACTATGGCTACACCTTC; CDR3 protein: CASSSPSRQGNYGYTF
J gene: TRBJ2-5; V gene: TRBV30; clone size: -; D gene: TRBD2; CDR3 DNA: TGTGCCTGGAGTGAAGAGGAGCGGGGGGAGACCCAGTACTTC; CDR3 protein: CAWSEEERGETQYF
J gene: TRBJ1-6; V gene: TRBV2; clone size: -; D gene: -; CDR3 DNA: TGTGCCAGCGGAGGGATTCATCTGAATTCACCCCTCCACTTT; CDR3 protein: CASGGIHLNSPLHF
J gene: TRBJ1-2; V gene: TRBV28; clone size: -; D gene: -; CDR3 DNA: TGTGCCAGCACCACGGAAGGGGGCTATGGCTACACCTTC; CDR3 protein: CASTTEGGYGYTF
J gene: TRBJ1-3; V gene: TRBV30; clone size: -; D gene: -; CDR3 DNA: TGTGCCTGGAGTGCGACAGCCTCTGGAAACACCATATATTTT; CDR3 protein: CAWSATASGNTIYF
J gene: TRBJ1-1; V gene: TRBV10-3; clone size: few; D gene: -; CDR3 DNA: TGTGCCATCAGTGGCGGCGGGGCCACAGGAGACACTGAAGCTTTCTTT; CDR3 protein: CAISGGGATGDTEAFF
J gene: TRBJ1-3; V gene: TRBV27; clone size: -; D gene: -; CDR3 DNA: TGTGCCAGCCAGGGGTCCGGAAACACCATATATTTT; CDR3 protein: CASQGSGNTIYF
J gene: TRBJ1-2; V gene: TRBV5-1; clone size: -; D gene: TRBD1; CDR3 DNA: TGCGCCAGCAGCTTGGCCGCGGGACAGGGGGCTGGCTACACCTTC; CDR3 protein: CASSLAAGQGAGYTF
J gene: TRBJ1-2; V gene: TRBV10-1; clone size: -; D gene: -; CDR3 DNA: TGCGCCAGCACCCCAAGAAGCGGGGATGGCTACACCTTC; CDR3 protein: CASTPRSGDGYTF
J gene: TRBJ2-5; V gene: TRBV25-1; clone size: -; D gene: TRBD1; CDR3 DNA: TGTGCCAGCACTCCGGGGGGACAGGGGGCTTGGACCCAGTACTTC; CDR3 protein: CASTPGGQGAWTQYF
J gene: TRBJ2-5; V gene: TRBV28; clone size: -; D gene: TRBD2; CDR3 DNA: TGTGCCGCTCTTGGGGGGGGGTGGGAAGCGAAGACCCAGTACTTC; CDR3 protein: CAALGGGWEAKTQYF
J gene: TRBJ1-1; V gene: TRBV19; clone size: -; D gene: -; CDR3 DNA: TGTGCCAGTAGTAGGGGGCAGGTTCCTGAAGCTTTCTTT; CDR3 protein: CASSRGQVPEAFF
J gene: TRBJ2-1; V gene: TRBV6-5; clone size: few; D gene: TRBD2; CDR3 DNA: TGTGCCAGCAGCCCCAGCGGGAGCTCCTACAATGAGCAGTTCTTC; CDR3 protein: CASSPSGSSYNEQFF
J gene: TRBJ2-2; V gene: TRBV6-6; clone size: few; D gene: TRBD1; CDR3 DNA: TGTGCCAGCAGTTACTCGACGGGACAGCCCGGGGAGCTGTTTTTT; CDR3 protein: CASSYSTGQPGELFF
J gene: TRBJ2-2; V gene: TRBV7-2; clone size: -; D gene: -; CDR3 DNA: TGTGCCAGCAGCTTAGCGGGAGTTATCACCGGGGAGCTGTTTTTT; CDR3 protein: CASSLAGVITGELFF
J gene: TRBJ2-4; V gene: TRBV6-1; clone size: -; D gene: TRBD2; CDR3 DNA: TGTGCCAGCAGTGGACTAGCGGGAGGGCTTAAAAACATTCAGTACTTC; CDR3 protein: CASSGLAGGLKNIQYF
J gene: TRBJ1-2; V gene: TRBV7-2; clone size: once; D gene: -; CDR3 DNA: TGTGCCAGCAGCGCCCCGGGACTGGGTGGCTACACCTTC; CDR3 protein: CASSAPGLGGYTF
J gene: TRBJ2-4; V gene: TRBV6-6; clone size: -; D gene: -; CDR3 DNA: TGTGCCAGCAGTTACCCAGGGGCCAAAAACATTCAGTACTTC; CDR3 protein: CASSYPGAKNIQYF
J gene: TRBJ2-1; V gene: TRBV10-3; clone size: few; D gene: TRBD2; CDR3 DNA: TGTGCCATCCGTACAGCGGGGGGTTATTACAATGAGCAGTTCTTC; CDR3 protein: CAIRTAGGYYNEQFF
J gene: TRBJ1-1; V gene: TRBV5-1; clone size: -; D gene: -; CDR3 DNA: TGCGCCAGCAGCTTGGCAGTTCGGGGTTCTGAAGCTTTCTTT; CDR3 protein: CASSLAVRGSEAFF
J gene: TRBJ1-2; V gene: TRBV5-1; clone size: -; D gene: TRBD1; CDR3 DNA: TGCGCCAGCAGCTCTGGACAGGGGGTGAGCTATGGCTACACCTTC; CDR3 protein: CASSSGQGVSYGYTF
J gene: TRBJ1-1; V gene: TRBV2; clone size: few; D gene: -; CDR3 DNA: TGTGCCAGCAGGGTCGCCCGGGGCACTGAAGCTTTCTTT; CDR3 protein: CASRVARGTEAFF
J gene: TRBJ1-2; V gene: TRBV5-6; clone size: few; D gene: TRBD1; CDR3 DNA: TGTGCCAGCAGCTTGGATACAGGGGGCTATGGCTACACCTTC; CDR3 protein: CASSLDTGGYGYTF